What follows describes a single T cell receptor beta chain. V shed 8 bases and J shed 2 bases, with 10 bases lying between them. The length of the CDR3 is 12 residues. The sample originates from a study of blood T cell repertoires in COVID-19. Background on the study: T cells, B-cell-depleted T cells, or PBMCs supplied cDNA or gDNA.

This table comes from immunoSEQ multiplex PCR, and its TCRdb copy is limited to in-frame clones, with some not included. Of around 100,000 clones in the sample, around 87% are singletons; the top ten hold roughly 32%. J is TRBJ2-7 and V is TRBV12-3 or TRBV12-4; TRBD2 is a possible D gene (6 bases). The TCR originated in a woman aged 80 or over with acute or convalescent COVID-19. Material: peripheral blood. The CDR3 sequence: CASGGNTYEQYF. In DNA form, the CDR3 reads TGTGCCAGCGGAGGGAATACCTACGAGCAGTACTTC.